Below, 15 T cell receptor beta chains from the same sample are listed, as sequenced in a study of T cell responses to AZD1222 COVID-19 vaccine. Clones were read by immunoSEQ multiplex PCR, and TCRdb kept only the in-frame ones, dropping some. In the table there are some 120,000 clones, around 94% of which are singletons. Sequencing was performed on peripheral blood, taken on day 0 of AZD1222 vaccination. These TCRs come from an adult in good health.

This chain connects TRBV4-1 to TRBJ1-4, with D tentatively TRBD1 (6 bases). The V and J ends lost 4 bases and 9 bases respectively, with 12 bases between them. This CDR3 spans 13 amino acids. Germline-derived CDR1 and CDR2 are MGHRA and YSYEKL. The CDR3 DNA is TGCGCCAGCAGCCCCGGGACACTTAAAAAACTGTTTTTT. Translation gives CASSPGTLKKLFF.

The J gene is TRBJ2-7, the V gene TRBV10-3; tentative D call: TRBD2 (6 bases). CDR3 length equals 14 residues. V was shortened by 0 bases and J by 2 bases, with 8 bases between the two germline ends. CDR1 and CDR2 (germline): ENHRY, SYGVKD. Here the CDR3 DNA reads TGTGCCATCAGTGAGTCTAGCGGTCCCTACGAGCAGTACTTC. Its protein is CAISESSGPYEQYF.

This clone was counted once. The rearrangement links TRBV30 to TRBJ2-2; weak D call: TRBD1 (5 bases). Between the trimmed V and J ends, which lost 5 bases and 5 bases, there was a span of 15 bases. Looked up from germline, CDR1 is GTSNPN and CDR2 is SVGIG (reference sequence). The length of the CDR3 is 14 residues. CDR3 DNA: TGTGCCTGGTCTTCGGTGGGGCGGACCGGGGAGCTGTTTTTT. Residues: CAWSSVGRTGELFF.

This chain links TRBV11-3 with TRBJ2-1, with D possibly TRBD1 on 6 matching bases. Trimming took off 6 bases at V and 9 bases at J, with 12 bases between the two ends. The CDR3 has 12 residues. Germline-derived CDR1 and CDR2 are SGHNT and YENEEA. CDR3 region: CASSQQGREQFF. The CDR3 DNA is TGTGCCAGCAGTCAACAGGGTCGTGAGCAGTTCTTC. The variable domain in full, with the rest retrieved from reference TRBV11-3 and TRBJ2-1, is EAGVVQSPRYKIIEKKQPVAFWCNPISGHNTLYWYLQNLGQGPELLIRYENEEAVDDSQLPKDRFSAERLKGVDSTLKIQPAELGDSAVYLCASSQQGREQFFGPGTRLTVL.

The rearrangement joins TRBV10-2 to TRBJ1-1; D may be TRBD1 (5 bases). V gave up 8 bases and J gave up 2 bases, with 9 bases separating them. The CDR3 loop spans 12 amino acids. CDR1 WSHSY and CDR2 SAAADI come from the germline V gene. CDR3 sequence: CASGTGNTEAFF. The CDR3 region has the DNA TGCGCCAGCGGAACAGGAAACACTGAAGCTTTCTTT.

The CDR3 DNA sequence: TGTGCCAGCAGCCACCGACAGGCTTGGTACGAGCAGTACTTC. Its protein product is CASSHRQAWYEQYF. V is TRBV7-8 and J is TRBJ2-7, with TRBD1 as a possible D gene (6 bases). Trimming stripped 5 bases from V and 4 bases from J, with 15 bases between. This CDR3 has 14 residues. Germline CDR1 reads SGHVS; CDR2 reads FQNEAQ.

The chain has TRBV3-1 (or the pseudogene TRBV3-2) and TRBJ2-1; D perhaps matches TRBD2 (5 bases). Trimming pared 1 base from V and 4 bases from J, leaving 8 bases between. The V gene's germline CDR1 is LGHDT and CDR2 YNNKEL (reference sequence). This CDR3 contains 14 residues. CDR3 DNA sequence: TGTGCCAGCAGCCAAGGGACTCCTTACAATGAGCAGTTCTTC. Protein: CASSQGTPYNEQFF.

The chain combines TRBV7-9 with TRBJ2-1, with a tentative D call TRBD1 (6 bases). The V end was cut by 5 bases, the J end by 7 bases, with 21 bases between. This CDR3 has 16 residues. Germline values: CDR1 SEHNR, CDR2 FQNEAQ (reference sequence). The CDR3 spells CASSPRGSQGKNEQFF. The CDR3 DNA reads as TGTGCCAGCAGCCCCAGGGGTAGCCAGGGGAAAAATGAGCAGTTCTTC.

This clone occurred a few times. The rearrangement uses TRBV21-1 and TRBJ2-3; the table's D call of TRBD2 was not tested on the DNA. TRBV21-1 counts as a pseudogene. This CDR3 is built from 17 residues. The CDR3 region has the DNA TGTGCCCCGAGGGTAGCGGGATCGGGTCATAGCACAGATACGCAGTATTTT. Amino acid sequence: CAPRVAGSGHSTDTQYF.

The V and J genes are TRBV27 and TRBJ2-7; the D is unclear. Germline assignment: CDR1 MNHEY and CDR2 SMNVEV (reference sequence). This CDR3 region has 13 residues. The V end lost 2 bases, the J end lost 6 bases, and 11 bases lay between the germline ends. The CDR3 loop is CASSLKRNGEQYF. The CDR3 nucleotides are TGTGCCAGCAGTTTAAAGAGGAATGGCGAGCAGTACTTC.

This clone was picked up a small number of times. The chain combines TRBV5-1 with TRBJ2-3, with D possibly TRBD1 on 5 matching bases. This CDR3 spans 15 amino acids. CDR1 and CDR2 from the germline V gene are SGHRS and YFSETQ. Trimming left V 5 bases short and J 1 base short, with 14 bases between. The CDR3 protein is CASRYRTTGTDTQYF. CDR3 bases: TGCGCCAGCAGATACCGGACAACTGGCACAGATACGCAGTATTTT.

The chain employs TRBV2 and TRBJ1-5; tentative D call: TRBD1 (5 bases). Germline V gene data show CDR1 as SNHLY and CDR2 as FYNNEI. The germline V and J ends were trimmed by 3 bases and 4 bases, with 13 bases remaining between them. The CDR3 sequence is 15 residues long. For the CDR3, the DNA is TGTGCCAGCAGTGATATTGGGGGGGGGAATCAGCCCCAGCATTTT. Translating it yields CASSDIGGGNQPQHF.

This rearrangement joins TRBV6-5 to TRBJ2-5; a weak D match, TRBD2 (6 bases). Trimming took off 8 bases at V and 5 bases at J, with 12 bases between the two ends. This CDR3 contains 12 residues. CDR1 and CDR2 from the germline V gene are MNHEY and SVGAGI. The CDR3 DNA follows: TGTGCCAGCTTAGGAGGGCCTGAGACCCAGTACTTC. The encoded protein is CASLGGPETQYF.

This rearrangement joins TRBV5-4 to TRBJ2-7; 10 nucleotides match TRBD1. The CDR3 extends over 15 amino acids. V trimming: 4 bases; J trimming: 6 bases; junction bases outside the gene matches: 10. From germline, CDR1 is SGHNT and CDR2 YYREEE (reference sequence). The CDR3 DNA sequence: TGTGCCAGCAGCCCCCCGGGGACAGGGGTGTCCGAGCAGTACTTC. This translates into CASSPPGTGVSEQYF.

V and J are TRBV10-1 and TRBJ1-1, with unresolved D. V was pared by 11 bases and J by 0 bases, with 13 bases between. This CDR3 comprises 13 residues. Germline V gene data show CDR1 as WNHNN and CDR2 as SYGVQD (reference sequence). The DNA for the CDR3 is TGCGCCGCTCGTAAAATCTTGAACACTGAAGCTTTCTTT. This encodes CAARKILNTEAFF.